This TCR beta chain was found in a study of T and B cells in COVID-19 patients. Study information: COVID-19 patients gave peripheral blood either during active infection or after recovery.

Findings and caveats of the study: At recovery TRB diversity and richness exceeded healthy donors, after highly clonal active COVID-19 repertoires.

This clonotype was seen a handful of times. No antigen is known for it. TRB was amplified from approximately 250-500 ng of blood genomic DNA. TRB rearrangements were amplified by multiplex PCR with BIOMED2 TRB-A/B primers. TCRdb ran MiXCR on the multiplex PCR reads and lists one entry per CDR3 protein. The sample yields 13,000 to 15,000 distinct CDR3 sequences, under 30% seen once. Material: blood. The sequence came from a human donor who had recovered from COVID-19.

As DNA, the CDR3 is TGTGCCAGCAGTGGCAGGGGTGAATCCTACGAGCAGTACTTC. It codes for CASSGRGESYEQYF. The rearrangement joins TRBV6-5 to TRBJ2-7, with D tentatively TRBD1 (6 bases). V lost 5 bases and J 1 base, leaving 12 bases between the germline ends. This CDR3 is built from 14 residues. CDR1 is MNHEY, CDR2 SVGAGI, per germline.